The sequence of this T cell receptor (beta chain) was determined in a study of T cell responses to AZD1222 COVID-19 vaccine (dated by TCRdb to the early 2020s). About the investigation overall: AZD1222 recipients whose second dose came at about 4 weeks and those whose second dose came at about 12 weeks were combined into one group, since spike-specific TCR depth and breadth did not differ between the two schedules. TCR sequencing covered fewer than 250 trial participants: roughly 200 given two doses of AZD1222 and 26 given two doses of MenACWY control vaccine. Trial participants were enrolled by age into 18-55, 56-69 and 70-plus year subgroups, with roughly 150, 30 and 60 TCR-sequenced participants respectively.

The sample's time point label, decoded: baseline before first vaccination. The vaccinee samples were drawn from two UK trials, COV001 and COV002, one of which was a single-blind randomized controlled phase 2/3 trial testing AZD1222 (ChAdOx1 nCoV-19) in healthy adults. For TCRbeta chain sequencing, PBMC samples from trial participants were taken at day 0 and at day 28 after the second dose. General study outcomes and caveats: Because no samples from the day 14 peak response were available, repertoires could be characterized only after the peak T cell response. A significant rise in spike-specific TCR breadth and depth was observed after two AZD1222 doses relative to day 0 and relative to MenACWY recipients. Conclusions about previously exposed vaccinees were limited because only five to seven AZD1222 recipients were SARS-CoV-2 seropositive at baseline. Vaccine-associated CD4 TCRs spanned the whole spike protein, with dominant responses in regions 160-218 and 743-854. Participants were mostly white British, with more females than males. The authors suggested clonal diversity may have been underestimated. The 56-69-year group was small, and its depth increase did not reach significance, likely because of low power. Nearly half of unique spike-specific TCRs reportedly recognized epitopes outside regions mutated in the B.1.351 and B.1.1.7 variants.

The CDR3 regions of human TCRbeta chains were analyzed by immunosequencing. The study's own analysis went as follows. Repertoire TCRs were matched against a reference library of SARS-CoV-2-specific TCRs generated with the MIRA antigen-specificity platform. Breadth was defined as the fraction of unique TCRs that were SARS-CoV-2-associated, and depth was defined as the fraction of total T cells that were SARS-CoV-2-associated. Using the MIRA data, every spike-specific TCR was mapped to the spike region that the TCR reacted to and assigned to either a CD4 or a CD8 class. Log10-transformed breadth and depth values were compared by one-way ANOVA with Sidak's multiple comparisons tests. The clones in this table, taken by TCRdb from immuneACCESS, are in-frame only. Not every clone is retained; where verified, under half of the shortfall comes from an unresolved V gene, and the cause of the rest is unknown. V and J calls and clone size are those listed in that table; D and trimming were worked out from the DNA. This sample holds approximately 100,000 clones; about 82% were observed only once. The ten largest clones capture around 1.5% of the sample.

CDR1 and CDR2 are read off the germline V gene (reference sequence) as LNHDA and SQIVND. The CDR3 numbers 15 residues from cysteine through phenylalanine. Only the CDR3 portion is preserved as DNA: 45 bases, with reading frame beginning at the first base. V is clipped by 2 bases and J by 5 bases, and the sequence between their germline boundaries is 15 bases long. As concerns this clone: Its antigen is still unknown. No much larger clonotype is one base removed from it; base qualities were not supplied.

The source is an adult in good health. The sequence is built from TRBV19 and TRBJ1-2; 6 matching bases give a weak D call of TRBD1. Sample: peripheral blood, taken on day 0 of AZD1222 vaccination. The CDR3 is CASSIRTAGTYGYTF. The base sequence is TGTGCCAGTAGTATAAGGACAGCGGGAACTTATGGCTACACCTTC.